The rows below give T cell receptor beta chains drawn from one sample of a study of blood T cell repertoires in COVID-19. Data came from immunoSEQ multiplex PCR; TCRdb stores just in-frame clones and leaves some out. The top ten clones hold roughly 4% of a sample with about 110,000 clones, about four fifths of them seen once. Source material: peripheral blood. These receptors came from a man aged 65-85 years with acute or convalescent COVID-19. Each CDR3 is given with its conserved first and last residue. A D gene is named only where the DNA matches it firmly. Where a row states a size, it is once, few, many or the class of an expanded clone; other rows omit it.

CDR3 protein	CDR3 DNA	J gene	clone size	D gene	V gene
CASSLEGREDGYTF	TGTGCCAGCAGCTTGGAGGGGCGCGAGGATGGCTACACCTTC	TRBJ1-2	NA	NA	TRBV5-4
CASSYGLARAGELFF	TGTGCCAGCAGTTACGGGCTAGCGCGGGCCGGGGAGCTGTTTTTT	TRBJ2-2	NA	NA	TRBV6-5
CASSLPPRLAGGANEQFF	TGTGCCAGCAGCTTACCACCAAGACTAGCGGGGGGAGCCAATGAGCAGTTCTTC	TRBJ2-1	once	TRBD2	TRBV7-9
CASSPAEGGYGYTF	TGTGCCAGCAGCCCCGCGGAGGGTGGCTATGGCTACACCTTC	TRBJ1-2	NA	NA	TRBV3-1/TRBV3-2
CASSLAGTSGGAGNEQFF	TGTGCCAGCAGCTTGGCCGGTACTAGCGGGGGGGCCGGGAATGAGCAGTTCTTC	TRBJ2-1	few	TRBD2	TRBV5-4
CASSLMQGATEAFF	TGCGCCAGCAGCTTAATGCAGGGGGCCACTGAAGCTTTCTTT	TRBJ1-1	NA	TRBD1	TRBV5-1
CASSPPSEAATYF	TGTGCCAGCTCACCTCCCTCGGAGGCAGCCACGTACTTC	TRBJ2-7	NA	NA	TRBV18
CASSQNRLETQYF	TGTGCCAGCAGCCAAAACAGGTTGGAGACCCAGTACTTC	TRBJ2-5	NA	NA	TRBV3-1/TRBV3-2
CATSDRGQNTDTQYF	TGTGCCACCAGTGATCGAGGGCAGAACACAGATACGCAGTATTTT	TRBJ2-3	NA	NA	TRBV24-1
CASKAGTGTQYF	TGTGCCAGCAAAGCTGGGACTGGTACGCAGTATTTT	TRBJ2-3	NA	NA	TRBV6-6
CASSTQGGNEKLFF	TGTGCCAGTAGTACCCAGGGGGGTAATGAAAAACTGTTTTTT	TRBJ1-4	NA	TRBD1	TRBV19
CASSWGWTNEKLFF	TGTGCCAGCAGCTGGGGCTGGACTAATGAAAAACTGTTTTTT	TRBJ1-4	NA	NA	TRBV5-5
CSVEVGVMNTEAFF	TGCAGCGTTGAAGTAGGAGTCATGAACACTGAAGCTTTCTTT	TRBJ1-1	few	NA	TRBV29-1
CAGMAGGLTDTQYF	TGTGCCGGGATGGCGGGGGGCCTCACAGATACGCAGTATTTT	TRBJ2-3	NA	TRBD2	TRBV6-5
CASSSERGATYNEQFF	TGTGCCAGCAGCTCGGAGCGGGGGGCGACCTACAATGAGCAGTTCTTC	TRBJ2-1	NA	TRBD2	TRBV5-4
CASSQVSVTGELFF	TGTGCCAGCAGCCAAGTCTCAGTTACCGGGGAGCTGTTTTTT	TRBJ2-2	few	NA	TRBV3-1/TRBV3-2
CASSGGSQGTNEKLFF	TGTGCCAGTAGTGGGGGCAGCCAAGGAACTAATGAAAAACTGTTTTTT	TRBJ1-4	NA	NA	TRBV19
CATSRDPDRADTQYF	TGTGCCACCAGCAGAGACCCAGACAGGGCCGATACGCAGTATTTT	TRBJ2-3	NA	TRBD1	TRBV15
CASSQGQGGGYTF	TGTGCCAGCAGCCAAGGACAGGGTGGTGGCTACACCTTC	TRBJ1-2	NA	TRBD1	TRBV4-2
CASTGGGTEAFF	TGTGCCAGCACGGGGGGGGGCACTGAAGCTTTCTTT	TRBJ1-1	once	NA	TRBV2
CASSQDLGIGYTF	TGTGCCAGCAGCCAAGATCTCGGGATAGGCTACACCTTC	TRBJ1-2	NA	NA	TRBV14
CASSPRKTVVSGNTIYF	TGTGCCAGTAGTCCCCGGAAAACAGTGGTCTCTGGAAACACCATATATTTT	TRBJ1-3	NA	NA	TRBV19
CASSLALTGHSNQPQHF	TGTGCCAGCAGCTTAGCCCTGACAGGACATAGCAATCAGCCCCAGCATTTT	TRBJ1-5	NA	NA	TRBV7-2
CVIRGSGNTIYF	TGTGTCATACGGGGTTCCGGAAACACCATATATTTT	TRBJ1-3	NA	NA	TRBV6-1
CASSVREGYEQYF	TGTGCCAGCAGCGTCAGGGAAGGTTACGAGCAGTACTTC	TRBJ2-7	NA	NA	TRBV11-3
CASSYSTTGSTEAFF	TGTGCCAGCAGTTACTCGACAACAGGGAGCACTGAAGCTTTCTTT	TRBJ1-1	NA	NA	TRBV6-2/TRBV6-3
CASSLAGQSNTGELFF	TGTGCCAGCAGCTTGGCGGGACAGTCGAACACCGGGGAGCTGTTTTTT	TRBJ2-2	NA	TRBD1	TRBV5-4
CASKTNDGAELFF	TGTGCCAGCAAGACAAACGACGGCGCGGAGCTGTTTTTT	TRBJ2-2	NA	NA	TRBV12-3/TRBV12-4
CASSFALGAGGSPGELFF	TGTGCCAGCAGTTTCGCCTTAGGCGCGGGGGGGTCTCCCGGGGAGCTGTTTTTT	TRBJ2-2	NA	TRBD2	TRBV27
CASSVGGRGEAFF	TGTGCCAGCAGCGTAGGTGGCAGGGGCGAAGCTTTCTTT	TRBJ1-1	NA	NA	TRBV9
CATRGGGNTIYF	TGTGCCACCCGCGGGGGAGGAAACACCATATATTTT	TRBJ1-3	NA	NA	TRBV6-6
CASSLDAGPNSPLHF	TGCGCCAGCAGCTTGGATGCGGGCCCTAATTCACCCCTCCACTTT	TRBJ1-6	once	NA	TRBV5-1
CASIGTHTEAFF	TGTGCCAGTATTGGCACACACACTGAAGCTTTCTTT	TRBJ1-1	NA	NA	TRBV19
CATSTSSQETQYF	TGTGCCACCTCTACTAGTTCTCAAGAGACCCAGTACTTC	TRBJ2-5	NA	NA	TRBV10-3
CASSLSGRGITEAFF	TGCGCCAGCAGCCTATCCGGGAGGGGAATCACTGAAGCTTTCTTT	TRBJ1-1	NA	NA	TRBV5-1
CASSLRVRDTEAFF	TGTGCCAGCAGCCTCCGAGTCAGGGACACTGAAGCTTTCTTT	TRBJ1-1	NA	NA	TRBV21-1
CASSERARGTPEAFF	TGTGCCAGCAGTGAACGTGCACGGGGAACCCCTGAAGCTTTCTTT	TRBJ1-1	NA	NA	TRBV6-1
CASRRGTFGSPLHF	TGTGCCAGCAGGCGCGGGACTTTCGGTTCACCCCTCCACTTT	TRBJ1-6	NA	NA	TRBV6-5
CASSIGTGFNSPLHF	TGTGCCAGTAGTATCGGGACAGGCTTCAATTCACCCCTCCACTTT	TRBJ1-6	NA	TRBD1	TRBV19
CASSATGKGSPLHF	TGTGCCAGCAGCGCGACAGGGAAGGGTTCACCCCTCCACTTT	TRBJ1-6	NA	TRBD1	TRBV2
CASSFAGIYGYTF	TGTGCCAGCAGTTTTGCCGGGATCTATGGCTACACCTTC	TRBJ1-2	NA	NA	TRBV12-3/TRBV12-4
CASSYEGFENGYTF	TGTGCCAGCAGTTACGAGGGATTCGAGAATGGCTACACCTTC	TRBJ1-2	NA	NA	TRBV6-6
CASSEASRAAGELFF	TGTGCCAGCAGTGAAGCGAGCAGGGCCGCCGGGGAGCTGTTTTTT	TRBJ2-2	NA	NA	TRBV6-1
CGGRYEQYF	TGTGGAGGGAGATACGAGCAGTACTTC	TRBJ2-7	NA	NA	TRBV9
CASSLGAGARSYEQYF	TGTGCCAGCAGCTTGGGAGCGGGGGCAAGGTCTTACGAGCAGTACTTC	TRBJ2-7	NA	TRBD2	TRBV5-4
CATSRELAGGSNEQFF	TGTGCCACCAGCAGAGAGTTAGCGGGGGGGAGCAATGAGCAGTTCTTC	TRBJ2-1	NA	TRBD2	TRBV15
CASSVDPEGGAGTGELFF	TGTGCCAGCAGCGTAGACCCCGAAGGGGGCGCGGGCACCGGGGAGCTGTTTTTT	TRBJ2-2	once	TRBD1	TRBV9
CASSRDRYAYEQYF	TGCGCCAGCAGCCGGGACAGGTATGCCTACGAGCAGTACTTC	TRBJ2-7	once	TRBD1	TRBV4-3
CASSDSSGGDDNEQFF	TGTGCCAGCAGTGACTCTAGCGGGGGGGATGACAATGAGCAGTTCTTC	TRBJ2-1	NA	TRBD2	TRBV25-1
CASSEQTGGTGYTF	TGTGCCAGCAGTGAGCAAACAGGGGGTACTGGCTACACCTTC	TRBJ1-2	NA	TRBD1	TRBV6-1
CASSPRQGAGYTF	TGTGCCAGCAGCCCTCGACAGGGGGCGGGCTACACCTTC	TRBJ1-2	NA	TRBD1	TRBV7-3
CASSRGQETDTQYF	TGCGCCAGCAGCCGGGGACAGGAGACAGATACGCAGTATTTT	TRBJ2-3	NA	TRBD1	TRBV5-1